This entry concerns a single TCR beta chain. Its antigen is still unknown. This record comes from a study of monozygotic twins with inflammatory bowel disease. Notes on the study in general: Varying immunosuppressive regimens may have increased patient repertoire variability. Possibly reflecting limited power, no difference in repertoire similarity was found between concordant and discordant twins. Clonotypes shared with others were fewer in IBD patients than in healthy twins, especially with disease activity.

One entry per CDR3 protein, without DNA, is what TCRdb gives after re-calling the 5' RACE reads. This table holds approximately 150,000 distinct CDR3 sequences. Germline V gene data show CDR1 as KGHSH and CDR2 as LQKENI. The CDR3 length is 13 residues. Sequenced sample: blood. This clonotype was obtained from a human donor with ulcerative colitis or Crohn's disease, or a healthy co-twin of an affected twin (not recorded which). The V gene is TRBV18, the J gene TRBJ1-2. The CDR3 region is CASSRGTKDGYTF.